These 21 T cell receptor beta chains originate from one sample sequenced in a study of blood T cell repertoires in COVID-19 (dated by TCRdb to about 2020). Libraries were constructed by the immunoSEQ multiplex PCR assay. The source is immuneACCESS, and TCRdb retained only in-frame sequences with V and J called. Part of the clones is not carried over; for the studies checked, unresolved V genes explain less than half of this, and the remainder is unexplained. This sample holds roughly 89,000 clones; about 80% were observed only once. The ten largest clones represent 10% of the sample. Source material: peripheral blood. These TCRs come from a woman between 65 and 79 years old with acute or convalescent COVID-19.

The chain links TRBV27 to TRBJ1-5, with D possibly being TRBD1 (5 bases). Trimming removed 0 bases from V and 9 bases from J, with 9 bases in between. Looked up from germline, CDR1 is MNHEY and CDR2 is SMNVEV (reference sequence). The CDR3 is 13 amino acids. The CDR3 DNA follows: TGTGCCAGCAGTTTATCTACCGACAGGCCCCAGCATTTT. Translated, it gives CASSLSTDRPQHF.

The chain is built from TRBV25-1 and TRBJ2-2, with a tentative D call TRBD1 (5 bases). Trimming took off 7 bases at V and 4 bases at J, with 22 bases between the two ends. This CDR3 comprises 17 residues. Germline CDR1 and CDR2: MGHDK and SYGVNS. CDR3 nucleotide sequence: TGTGCCAGCATGGGGTCCGGTCCAGGGCAGTTCACCGGGGAGCTGTTTTTT. The encoded protein is CASMGSGPGQFTGELFF.

In this sample, this clone turned up a few times. The chain carries TRBV28 and TRBJ1-1; D unresolved. The CDR3 is 14 amino acids. Trimming shortened V by 6 bases and J by 1 base, and 12 bases separated the two germline ends. Germline V CDR1 and CDR2: MDHEN, SYDVKM. The CDR3 DNA follows: TGTGCCAGCAGGGGCGGGCGGCAGAACACTGAAGCTTTCTTT. Encoded protein: CASRGGRQNTEAFF.

This clone was detected only a few times. The same CDR3 arises from other DNA sequences in this sample as well. The chain carries TRBV11-2 and TRBJ1-2; TRBD1 is a possible D gene (6 bases). The germline V gene has CDR1 SGHAT and CDR2 FQNNGV. There are 13 residues in the CDR3. V dropped 5 bases and J dropped 3 bases, with 10 bases sitting between them. The CDR3 loop is CASSLQGDYGYTF. The CDR3 nucleotides are TGTGCCAGCAGCCTACAGGGAGACTATGGCTACACCTTC.

The CDR3 region is CAWSEGRGSYEQYF. In DNA, the CDR3 is TGTGCCTGGAGTGAGGGCAGGGGTTCCTACGAGCAGTACTTC. The V and J genes are TRBV30 and TRBJ2-7, with D possibly being TRBD1 (6 bases). Between the trimmed V and J ends, which lost 1 base and 1 base, there was a span of 11 bases. Germline V gives CDR1 GTSNPN, CDR2 SVGIG (reference sequence). The CDR3 length is 14 residues.

This chain connects TRBV30 to TRBJ2-1, with TRBD1 matching over 7 bases. Unmatched junction bases numbered 7, after V lost 2 bases and J lost 3 bases. The CDR3 length is 15 residues. Germline lookup yields CDR1 GTSNPN and CDR2 SVGIG (reference sequence). CDR3 in amino acids: CAWSRGTAGYNEQFF. CDR3 DNA: TGTGCCTGGAGTAGGGGGACAGCAGGCTACAATGAGCAGTTCTTC.

The J gene is TRBJ2-7, the V gene TRBV30; tentative D call: TRBD2 (6 bases). Trimming removed 2 bases from V and 6 bases from J, with 14 bases in between. The CDR3 sequence is 13 residues long. Germline CDR1 reads GTSNPN; CDR2 reads SVGIG (reference sequence). CDR3 DNA: TGTGCCTGGAGTCCCCGGGGGTTAACCGAGCAGTACTTC. It yields the protein CAWSPRGLTEQYF.

A word on this clone: Being one base from a much bigger clone, this may be a read error. V is TRBV13 and J is TRBJ2-7; 10 nucleotides agree with TRBD2. Germline V gene sequence: CDR1 PRHDT, CDR2 FYEKMQ (reference sequence). The V gene end was trimmed by 4 bases and the J gene end by 2 bases; junction bases not matched to a gene: 8. There are 16 residues in the CDR3. The CDR3 sequence: CASSSQLAGSAYEQYF. DNA of the CDR3: TGTGCCAGCAGCTCCCAACTAGCGGGGTCCGCCTACGAGCAGTACTTC.

This chain uses TRBV5-1 with TRBJ1-1; D remains ambiguous. The germline V gene encodes CDR1 SGHRS and CDR2 YFSETQ. Trimming removed 3 bases at V and 1 base at J, with 7 bases between. CDR3 size: 13 residues. The CDR3 nucleotides read TGCGCCAGCAGCTCCCTCAGGAACACTGAAGCTTTCTTT. Translating it yields CASSSLRNTEAFF.

The chain carries TRBV7-8 and TRBJ1-6; D remains ambiguous. The CDR3 consists of 15 residues. Germline V gene lookup returns CDR1 SGHVS and CDR2 FQNEAQ. V lost 1 base and J 10 bases, leaving 14 bases between the germline ends. CDR3 loop: CASSLDVTGGSPLHF. Here the CDR3 DNA reads TGTGCCAGCAGCTTAGATGTTACGGGTGGATCACCCCTCCACTTT.

This rearrangement joins TRBV27 to TRBJ2-7, with TRBD2 matching 13 bases. V trimming: 4 bases; J trimming: 5 bases; junction bases outside the gene matches: 8. This CDR3 is 16 amino acids long. Per the germline V gene, CDR1 is MNHEY and CDR2 is SMNVEV (reference sequence). The CDR3 here is CASSSLAGGPGDEQYF. The CDR3 nucleotides read TGTGCCAGCAGTTCACTAGCGGGAGGGCCTGGTGACGAGCAGTACTTC.

This clone appeared once. CDR3 nucleotides: TGTGCCAGCAGCTTAGGTCGTGGCACAAAATATGGCTACACCTTC. Protein: CASSLGRGTKYGYTF. The chain carries TRBV13 and TRBJ1-2; D is ambiguous. This CDR3 is 15 amino acids long. The V and J ends lost 0 bases and 5 bases respectively, with 13 bases between them. Per germline, CDR1 PRHDT and CDR2 FYEKMQ (reference sequence). The full variable domain, completed using reference TRBV13 and TRBJ1-2, is AAGVIQSPRHLIKEKRETATLKCYPIPRHDTVYWYQQGPGQDPQFLISFYEKMQSDKGSIPDRFSAQQFSDYHSELNMSSLELGDSALYFCASSLGRGTKYGYTFGSGTRLTVV.

The V call is TRBV9, the J call TRBJ1-3; weak D call: TRBD1 (5 bases). The germline gives CDR1 SGDLS, CDR2 YYNGEE. The V end was cut by 3 bases, the J end by 0 bases, with 13 bases between. The CDR3 has 16 amino acids. CDR3: CASSDLTGPSGNTIYF. CDR3 nucleotides: TGTGCCAGCAGCGACTTAACAGGCCCCTCTGGAAACACCATATATTTT.

The chain joins TRBV7-9 to TRBJ1-1; a possible D gene is TRBD1 (5 bases). Germline assignment: CDR1 SEHNR and CDR2 FQNEAQ (reference sequence). The CDR3 is 17 amino acids. Trimming took 5 bases from V and 1 from J, leaving 20 bases between them. CDR3 loop: CASSPPGGGIGNTEAFF. The DNA of the CDR3 is TGTGCCAGCAGCCCGCCCGGGGGAGGGATTGGGAACACTGAAGCTTTCTTT.

This chain uses TRBV30 with TRBJ1-5; D not resolved. The CDR3 loop spans 13 amino acids. V lost 0 bases and J 5 bases, leaving 8 bases between the germline ends. CDR1 GTSNPN and CDR2 SVGIG come from the germline V gene (reference sequence). The CDR3 bases are TGTGCCTGGAGTGTCAGTCCAGATCAGCCCCAGCATTTT. It translates to CAWSVSPDQPQHF.

This clone was seen a single time. The V gene is TRBV5-4, the J gene TRBJ2-1, with 10 bases that match TRBD2. The CDR3 sequence is 14 residues long. Germline assignment: CDR1 SGHNT and CDR2 YYREEE (reference sequence). V was pared by 4 bases and J by 6 bases, with 4 bases of the junction left unmatched. The CDR3: CASSPVAGGNEQFF. CDR3 in DNA: TGTGCCAGCAGCCCTGTAGCGGGAGGCAATGAGCAGTTCTTC.

This clone was observed once. The chain couples TRBV19 to TRBJ1-2; TRBD1 matches 8 bases. The V gene end was trimmed by 5 bases and the J gene end by 1 base; junction bases not matched to a gene: 6. Germline CDR1 LNHDA, CDR2 SQIVND (reference sequence). The CDR3 runs 15 residues. Here the CDR3 reads CASSPGGRSNYGYTF. As DNA, the CDR3 is TGTGCCAGTAGTCCAGGGGGCCGTAGTAACTATGGCTACACCTTC.

The V call is TRBV4-1, the J call TRBJ1-2; D unresolved. The V gene lost 0 bases and the J gene lost 8 bases, with 13 bases spanning the gap. The germline CDR1 and CDR2 sequences are MGHRA and YSYEKL. There are 14 residues in the CDR3. The CDR3 sequence is CASSQDLGIGGYTF. CDR3 sequence (DNA): TGCGCCAGCAGCCAAGATCTCGGGATTGGGGGCTACACCTTC.

The gene calls are TRBV9 and TRBJ2-1; 9 bases map to TRBD2. There are 16 residues in the CDR3. CDR1 SGDLS and CDR2 YYNGEE come from the germline V gene. Germline trimming cut 6 bases from V and 2 bases from J; bases unmatched to any gene: 9. The CDR3 loop is CASTVDAGGPYNEQFF. CDR3 DNA sequence: TGTGCCAGCACAGTGGACGCGGGGGGGCCCTACAATGAGCAGTTCTTC.

This clone showed up just once. The chain couples TRBV6-2 or TRBV6-3 to TRBJ1-5, with D maybe TRBD1 (5 bases). V was pared by 2 bases and J by 11 bases, with 13 bases between. Germline CDR1 MNHEY, CDR2 SVGEGT. The CDR3 is 13 amino acids. CDR3 sequence (DNA): TGTGCCAGCAGTTACCCCTCGACAGTTGCCCAGCATTTT. The encoded protein is CASSYPSTVAQHF.

The chain carries TRBV7-6 and TRBJ2-5; tentatively, D is TRBD2 (6 bases). The CDR3 extends over 17 amino acids. V lost 1 base to trimming and J lost 0 bases, with 15 bases between them. The V gene's germline CDR1 is SGHVS and CDR2 FNYEAQ. The CDR3 DNA follows: TGTGCCAGCAGCTTAGTCCCCCGACTAGTGAACCAAGAGACCCAGTACTTC. Its translation is CASSLVPRLVNQETQYF.